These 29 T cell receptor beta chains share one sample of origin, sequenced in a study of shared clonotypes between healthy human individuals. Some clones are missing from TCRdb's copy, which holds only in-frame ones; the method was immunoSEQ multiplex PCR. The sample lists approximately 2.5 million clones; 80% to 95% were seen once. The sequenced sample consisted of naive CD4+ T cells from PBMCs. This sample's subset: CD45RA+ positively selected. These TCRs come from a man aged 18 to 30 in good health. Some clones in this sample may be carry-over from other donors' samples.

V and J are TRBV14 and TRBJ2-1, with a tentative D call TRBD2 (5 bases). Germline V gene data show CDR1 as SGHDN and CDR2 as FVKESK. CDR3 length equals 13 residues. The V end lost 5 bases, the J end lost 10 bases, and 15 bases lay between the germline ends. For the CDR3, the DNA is TGTGCCAGCAGCAGGCCCGAGGGCGGGGAGCAGTTCTTC. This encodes CASSRPEGGEQFF.

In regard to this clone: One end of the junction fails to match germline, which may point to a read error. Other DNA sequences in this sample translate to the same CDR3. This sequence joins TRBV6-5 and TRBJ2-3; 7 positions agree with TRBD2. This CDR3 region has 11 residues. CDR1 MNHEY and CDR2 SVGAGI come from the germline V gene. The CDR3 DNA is TGCGCCAGCAGGGACTACCAGACGCAGTATTTT. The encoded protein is CASRDYQTQYF.

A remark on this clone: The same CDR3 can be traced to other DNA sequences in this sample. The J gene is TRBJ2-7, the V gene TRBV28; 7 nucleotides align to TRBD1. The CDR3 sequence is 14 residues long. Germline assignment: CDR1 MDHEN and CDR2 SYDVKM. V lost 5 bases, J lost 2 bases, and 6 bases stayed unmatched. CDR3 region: CASSRTGQAYEQYF. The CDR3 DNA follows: TGTGCCAGCAGTAGGACAGGTCAGGCCTACGAGCAGTACTTC.

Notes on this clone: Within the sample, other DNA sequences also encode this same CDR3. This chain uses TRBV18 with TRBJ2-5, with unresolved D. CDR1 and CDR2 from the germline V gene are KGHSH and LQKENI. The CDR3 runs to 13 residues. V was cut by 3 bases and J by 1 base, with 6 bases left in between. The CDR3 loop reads CASSPSGQETQYF. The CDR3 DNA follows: TGTGCCAGCTCACCGTCAGGCCAAGAGACCCAGTACTTC.

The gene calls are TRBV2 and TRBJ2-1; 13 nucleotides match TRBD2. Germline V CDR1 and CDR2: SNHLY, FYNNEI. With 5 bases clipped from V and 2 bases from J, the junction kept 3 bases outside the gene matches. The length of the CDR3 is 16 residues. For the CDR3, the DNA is TGTGCCAGCAGTTACACTAGCGGGAGGGCCTACAATGAGCAGTTCTTC. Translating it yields CASSYTSGRAYNEQFF.

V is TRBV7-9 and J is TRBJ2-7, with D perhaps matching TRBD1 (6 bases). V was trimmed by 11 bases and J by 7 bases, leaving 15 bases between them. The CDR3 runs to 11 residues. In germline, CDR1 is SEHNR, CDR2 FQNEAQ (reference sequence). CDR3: CALGDRREQYF. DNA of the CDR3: TGTGCCCTCGGCGACAGGCGGGAGCAGTACTTC. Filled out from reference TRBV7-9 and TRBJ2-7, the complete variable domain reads DTGVSQNPRHKITKRGQNVTFRCDPISEHNRLYWYRQTLGQGPEFLTYFQNEAQLEKSRLLSDRFSAERPKGSFSTLEIQRTEQGDSAMYLCALGDRREQYFGPGTRLTVT.

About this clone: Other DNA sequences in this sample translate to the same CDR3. The CDR3 loop is CASSPGSPYNEQFF. The CDR3, as DNA: TGTGCCAGCTCACCAGGGAGCCCCTACAATGAGCAGTTCTTC. The V and J genes are TRBV18 and TRBJ2-1, with D perhaps matching TRBD2 (5 bases). CDR3 length: 14 residues. V lost 2 bases and J lost 2, with 7 bases in between. CDR1 KGHSH and CDR2 LQKENI come from the germline V gene.

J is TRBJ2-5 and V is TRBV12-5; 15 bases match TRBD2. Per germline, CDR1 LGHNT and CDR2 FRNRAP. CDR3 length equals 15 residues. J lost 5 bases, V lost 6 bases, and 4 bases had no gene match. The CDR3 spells CASGLGLAGGETQYF. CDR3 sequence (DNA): TGTGCTAGTGGCCTGGGACTAGCGGGAGGTGAGACCCAGTACTTC.

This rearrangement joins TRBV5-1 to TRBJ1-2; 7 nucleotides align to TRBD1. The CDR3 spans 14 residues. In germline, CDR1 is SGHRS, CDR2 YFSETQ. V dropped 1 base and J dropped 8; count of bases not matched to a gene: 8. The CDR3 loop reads CASSLSGGPTGYTF. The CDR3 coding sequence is TGCGCCAGCAGCTTGTCAGGGGGTCCTACGGGCTACACCTTC. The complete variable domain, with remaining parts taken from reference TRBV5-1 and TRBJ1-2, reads KAGVTQTPRYLIKTRGQQVTLSCSPISGHRSVSWYQQTPGQGLQFLFEYFSETQRNKGNFPGRFSGRQFSNSRSEMNVSTLELGDSALYLCASSLSGGPTGYTFGSGTRLTVV.

The CDR3 coding sequence is TGTGCCACCAGCAGAGCCAAAGTTTCCTTAGCTTTCTTT. This codes for CATSRAKVSLAFF. The chain carries TRBV15 and TRBJ1-1, with unresolved D. Germline V gene sequence: CDR1 LNHNV, CDR2 YYDKDF (reference sequence). The V gene lost 1 base and the J gene lost 10 bases, with 13 bases spanning the gap. The length of the CDR3 is 13 residues. Full variable domain (missing parts from reference TRBV15 and TRBJ1-1): DAMVIQNPRYQVTQFGKPVTLSCSQTLNHNVMYWYQQKSSQAPKLLFHYYDKDFNNEADTPDNFQSRRPNTSFCFLDIRSPGLGDTAMYLCATSRAKVSLAFFGQGTRLTVV.

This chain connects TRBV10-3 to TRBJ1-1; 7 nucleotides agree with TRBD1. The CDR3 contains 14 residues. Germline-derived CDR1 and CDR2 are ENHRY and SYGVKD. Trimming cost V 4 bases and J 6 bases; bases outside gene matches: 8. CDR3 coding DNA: TGTGCCATCAGTGTTAAGGGGGCGGTTTCTGAAGCTTTCTTT. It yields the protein CAISVKGAVSEAFF.

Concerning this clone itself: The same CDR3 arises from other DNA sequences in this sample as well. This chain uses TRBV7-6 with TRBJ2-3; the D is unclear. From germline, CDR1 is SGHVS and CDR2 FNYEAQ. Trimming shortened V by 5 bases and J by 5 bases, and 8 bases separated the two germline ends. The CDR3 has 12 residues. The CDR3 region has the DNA TGTGCCAGCAGCCTTGACCGAGATACGCAGTATTTT. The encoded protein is CASSLDRDTQYF.

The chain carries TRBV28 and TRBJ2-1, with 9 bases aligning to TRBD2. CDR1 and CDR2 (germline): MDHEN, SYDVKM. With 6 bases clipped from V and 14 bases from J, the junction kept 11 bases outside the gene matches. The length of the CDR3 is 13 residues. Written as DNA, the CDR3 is TGTGCCAGCAGGCCTCTTCTAGCGGGAAAGGAGTTCTTC. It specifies CASRPLLAGKEFF.

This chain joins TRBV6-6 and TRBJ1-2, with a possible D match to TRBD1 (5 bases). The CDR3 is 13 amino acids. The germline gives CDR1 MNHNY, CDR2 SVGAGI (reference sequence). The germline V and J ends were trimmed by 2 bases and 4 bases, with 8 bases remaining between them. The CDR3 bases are TGTGCCAGCAGTTACGGGGGGGGCTATGGCTACACCTTC. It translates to CASSYGGGYGYTF.

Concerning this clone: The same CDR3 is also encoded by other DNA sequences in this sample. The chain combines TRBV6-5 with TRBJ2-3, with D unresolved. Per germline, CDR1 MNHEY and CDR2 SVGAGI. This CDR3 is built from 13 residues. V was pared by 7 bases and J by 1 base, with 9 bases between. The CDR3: CASTPPGTDTQYF. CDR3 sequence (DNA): TGTGCCAGCACCCCACCGGGCACAGATACGCAGTATTTT.

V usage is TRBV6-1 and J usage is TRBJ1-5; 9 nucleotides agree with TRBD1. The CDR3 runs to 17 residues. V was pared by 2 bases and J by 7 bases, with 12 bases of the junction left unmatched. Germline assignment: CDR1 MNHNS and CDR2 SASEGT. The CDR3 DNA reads TGTGCCAGCAGTGAATACCCCCTGGGACAGGGAGGGCAGCCCCAGCATTTT. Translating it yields CASSEYPLGQGGQPQHF.

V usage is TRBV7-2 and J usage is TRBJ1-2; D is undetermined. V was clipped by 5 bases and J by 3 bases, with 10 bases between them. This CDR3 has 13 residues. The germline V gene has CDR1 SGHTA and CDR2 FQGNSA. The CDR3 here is CASSESRYYGYTF. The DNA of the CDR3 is TGTGCCAGCAGCGAGAGTCGGTACTATGGCTACACCTTC.

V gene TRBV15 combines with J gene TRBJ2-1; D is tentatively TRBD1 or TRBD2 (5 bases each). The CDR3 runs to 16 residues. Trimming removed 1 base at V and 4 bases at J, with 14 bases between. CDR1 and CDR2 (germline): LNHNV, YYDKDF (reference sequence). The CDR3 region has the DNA TGTGCCACCAGCAGAGGAGGGACCGCAAGGTACAATGAGCAGTTCTTC. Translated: CATSRGGTARYNEQFF.

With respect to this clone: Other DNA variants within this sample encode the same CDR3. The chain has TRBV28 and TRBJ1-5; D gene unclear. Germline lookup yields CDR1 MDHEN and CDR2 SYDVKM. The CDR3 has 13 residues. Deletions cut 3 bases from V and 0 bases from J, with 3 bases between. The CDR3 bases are TGTGCCAGCAGTTTGCCTAGCAATCAGCCCCAGCATTTT. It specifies CASSLPSNQPQHF. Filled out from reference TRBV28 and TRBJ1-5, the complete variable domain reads DVKVTQSSRYLVKRTGEKVFLECVQDMDHENMFWYRQDPGLGLRLIYFSYDVKMKEKGDIPEGYSVSREKKERFSLILESASTNQTSMYLCASSLPSNQPQHFGDGTRLSIL.

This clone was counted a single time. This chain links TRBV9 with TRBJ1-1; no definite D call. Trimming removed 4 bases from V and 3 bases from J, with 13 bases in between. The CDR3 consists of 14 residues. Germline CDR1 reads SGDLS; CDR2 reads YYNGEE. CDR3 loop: CASSRPGLDTEAFF. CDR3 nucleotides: TGTGCCAGCAGCCGACCCGGACTGGACACTGAAGCTTTCTTT.

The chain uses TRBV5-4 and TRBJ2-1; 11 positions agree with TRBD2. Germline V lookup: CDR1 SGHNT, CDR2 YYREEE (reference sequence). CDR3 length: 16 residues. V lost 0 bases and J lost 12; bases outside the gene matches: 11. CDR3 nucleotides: TGTGCCAGCAGCTTGGCCGGGACTAGCGGTTTGGAGGGGCAGTTCTTC. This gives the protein CASSLAGTSGLEGQFF.

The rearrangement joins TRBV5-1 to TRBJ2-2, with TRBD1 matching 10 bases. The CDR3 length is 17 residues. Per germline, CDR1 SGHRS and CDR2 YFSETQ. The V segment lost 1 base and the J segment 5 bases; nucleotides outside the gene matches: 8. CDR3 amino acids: CASSLLTGTGDTGELFF. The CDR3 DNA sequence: TGCGCCAGCAGCTTGTTGACCGGGACAGGGGATACCGGGGAGCTGTTTTTT. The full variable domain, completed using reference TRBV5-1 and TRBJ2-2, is KAGVTQTPRYLIKTRGQQVTLSCSPISGHRSVSWYQQTPGQGLQFLFEYFSETQRNKGNFPGRFSGRQFSNSRSEMNVSTLELGDSALYLCASSLLTGTGDTGELFFGEGSRLTVL.

The CDR3 sequence is CAINRGETQYF. CDR3 nucleotide sequence: TGTGCCATAAACAGGGGAGAGACCCAGTACTTC. This chain connects TRBV6-1 to TRBJ2-5; 7 positions match TRBD1. The V gene end was trimmed by 10 bases and the J gene end by 4 bases; junction bases not matched to a gene: 3. Germline values: CDR1 MNHNS, CDR2 SASEGT. The CDR3 contains 11 residues.

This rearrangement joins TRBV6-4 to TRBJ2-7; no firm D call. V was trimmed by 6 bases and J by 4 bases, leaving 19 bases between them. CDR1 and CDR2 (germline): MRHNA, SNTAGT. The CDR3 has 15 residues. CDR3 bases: TGTGCCAGCAGCGAGGCTAGAGGCCCCCAGTACGAGCAGTACTTC. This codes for CASSEARGPQYEQYF.

The CDR3 DNA reads TGTGCCAGCAGTTTATCCCCAGGCTCCGGATACGAGCAGTACTTC. Protein sequence: CASSLSPGSGYEQYF. The rearrangement joins TRBV28 to TRBJ2-7, with D unclear. The CDR3 has 15 residues. V lost 1 base and J 4 bases, leaving 14 bases between the germline ends. Germline V gene sequence: CDR1 MDHEN, CDR2 SYDVKM.

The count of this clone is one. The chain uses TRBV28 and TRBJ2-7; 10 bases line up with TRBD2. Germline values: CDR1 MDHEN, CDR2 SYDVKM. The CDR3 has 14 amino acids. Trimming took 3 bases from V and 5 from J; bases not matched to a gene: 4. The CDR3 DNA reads TGTGCCAGCAGTTTCCCTAGCGGGAGTCACGAGCAGTACTTC. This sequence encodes CASSFPSGSHEQYF.

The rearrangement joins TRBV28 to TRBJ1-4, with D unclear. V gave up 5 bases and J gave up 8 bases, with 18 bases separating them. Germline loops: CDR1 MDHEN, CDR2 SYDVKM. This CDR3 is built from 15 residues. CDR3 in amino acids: CASSPPLPWEEKLFF. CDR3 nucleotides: TGTGCCAGCAGTCCCCCCCTCCCTTGGGAGGAAAAACTGTTTTTT.

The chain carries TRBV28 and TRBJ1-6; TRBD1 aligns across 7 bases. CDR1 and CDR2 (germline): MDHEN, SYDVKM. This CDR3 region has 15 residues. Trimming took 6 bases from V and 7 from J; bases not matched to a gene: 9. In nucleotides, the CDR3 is TGTGCCAGCAGCTGGCCCTCAGGGGGGAATTCACCCCTCCACTTT. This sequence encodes CASSWPSGGNSPLHF.

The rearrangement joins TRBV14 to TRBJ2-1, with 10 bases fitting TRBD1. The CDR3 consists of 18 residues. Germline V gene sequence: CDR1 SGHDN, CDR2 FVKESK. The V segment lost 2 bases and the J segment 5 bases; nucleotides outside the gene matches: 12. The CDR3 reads CASSQQMPGQGSNNEQFF. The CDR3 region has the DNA TGTGCCAGCAGCCAACAAATGCCGGGACAGGGGTCCAACAATGAGCAGTTCTTC.